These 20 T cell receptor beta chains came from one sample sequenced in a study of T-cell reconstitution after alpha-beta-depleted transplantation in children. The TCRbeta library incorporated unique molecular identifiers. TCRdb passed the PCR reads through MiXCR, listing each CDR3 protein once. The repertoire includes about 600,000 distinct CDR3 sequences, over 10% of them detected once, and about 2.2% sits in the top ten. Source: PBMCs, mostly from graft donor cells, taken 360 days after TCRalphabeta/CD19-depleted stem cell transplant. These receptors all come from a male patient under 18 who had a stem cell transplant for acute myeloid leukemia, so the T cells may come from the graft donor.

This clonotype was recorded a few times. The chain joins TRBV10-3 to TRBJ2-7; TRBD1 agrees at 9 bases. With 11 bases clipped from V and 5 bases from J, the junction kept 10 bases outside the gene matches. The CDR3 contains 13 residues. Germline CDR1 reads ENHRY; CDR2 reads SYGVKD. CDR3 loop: CALPPGTGNEQYF. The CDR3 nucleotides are TGTGCCCTCCCCCCGGGGACAGGGAACGAGCAGTACTTC.

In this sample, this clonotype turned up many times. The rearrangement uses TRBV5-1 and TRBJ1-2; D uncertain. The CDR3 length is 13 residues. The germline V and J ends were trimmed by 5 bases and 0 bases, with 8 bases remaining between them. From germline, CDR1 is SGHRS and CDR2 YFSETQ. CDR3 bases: TGCGCCAGCAGTTTCGAAGCTAACTATGGCTACACCTTC. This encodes CASSFEANYGYTF.

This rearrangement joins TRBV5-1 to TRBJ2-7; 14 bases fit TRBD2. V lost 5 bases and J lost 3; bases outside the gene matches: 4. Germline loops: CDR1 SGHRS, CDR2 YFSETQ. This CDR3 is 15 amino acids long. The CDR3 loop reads CASRNGTSGSYEQYF. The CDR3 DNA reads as TGCGCCAGCAGGAACGGGACTAGCGGGAGCTACGAGCAGTACTTC.

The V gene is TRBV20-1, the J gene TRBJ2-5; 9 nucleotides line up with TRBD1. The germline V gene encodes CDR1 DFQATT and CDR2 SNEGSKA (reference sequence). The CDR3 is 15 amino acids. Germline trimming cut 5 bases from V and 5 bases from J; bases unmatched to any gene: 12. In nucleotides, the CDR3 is TGCAGTGCTTCCGCCGGGACAGGGTTCCGGGAGACCCAGTACTTC. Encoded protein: CSASAGTGFRETQYF.

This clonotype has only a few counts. For the CDR3, the DNA is TGTGCCAGCAGTTACTCGTTGTCGAGGCAGAACACTGAAGCTTTCTTT. Amino acids: CASSYSLSRQNTEAFF. The V call is TRBV6-5, the J call TRBJ1-1, with unresolved D. This CDR3 region has 16 residues. Germline CDR1 MNHEY, CDR2 SVGAGI. Trimming removed 0 bases at V and 1 base at J, with 12 bases between.

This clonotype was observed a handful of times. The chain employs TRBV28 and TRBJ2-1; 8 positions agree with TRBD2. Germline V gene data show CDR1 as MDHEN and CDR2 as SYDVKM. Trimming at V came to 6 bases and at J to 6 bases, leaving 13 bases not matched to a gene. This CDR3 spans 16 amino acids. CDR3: CASRSPGGQMSNEQFF. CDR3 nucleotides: TGTGCCAGCAGATCGCCGGGGGGGCAAATGTCCAATGAGCAGTTCTTC.

CDR3 protein: CSAAMDRALPEGFTDTQYF. The CDR3 nucleotides read TGCAGTGCTGCTATGGACAGGGCACTCCCCGAGGGCTTCACAGATACGCAGTATTTT. V is TRBV20-1 and J is TRBJ2-3; 8 nucleotides agree with TRBD1. The V gene's germline CDR1 is DFQATT and CDR2 SNEGSKA (reference sequence). With 5 bases clipped from V and 2 bases from J, the junction kept 21 bases outside the gene matches. This CDR3 spans 19 amino acids.

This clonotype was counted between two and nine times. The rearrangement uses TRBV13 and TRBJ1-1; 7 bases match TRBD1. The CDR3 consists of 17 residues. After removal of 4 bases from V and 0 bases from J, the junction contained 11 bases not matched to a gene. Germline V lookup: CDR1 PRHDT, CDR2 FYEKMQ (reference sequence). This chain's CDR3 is CASSSQGERSMNTEAFF. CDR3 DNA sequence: TGTGCCAGCAGCTCGCAGGGGGAGAGGTCGATGAACACTGAAGCTTTCTTT.

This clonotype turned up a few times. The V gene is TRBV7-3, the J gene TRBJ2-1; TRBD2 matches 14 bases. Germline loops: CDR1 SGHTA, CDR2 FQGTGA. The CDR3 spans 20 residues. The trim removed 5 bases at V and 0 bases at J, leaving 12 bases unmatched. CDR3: CASSTDRTSGRPSSYNEQFF. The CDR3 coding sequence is TGTGCCAGCAGCACCGACAGGACTAGCGGGAGGCCTAGCTCCTACAATGAGCAGTTCTTC.

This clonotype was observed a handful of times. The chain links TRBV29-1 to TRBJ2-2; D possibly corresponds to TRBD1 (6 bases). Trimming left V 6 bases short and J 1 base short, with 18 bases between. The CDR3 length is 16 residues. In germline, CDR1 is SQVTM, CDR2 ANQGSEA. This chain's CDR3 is CSVIPRGRGNTGELFF. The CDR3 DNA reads TGCAGCGTGATCCCGAGGGGCAGGGGGAACACCGGGGAGCTGTTTTTT.

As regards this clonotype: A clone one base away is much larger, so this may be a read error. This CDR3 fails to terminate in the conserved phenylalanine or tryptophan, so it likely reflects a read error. CDR3 loop: CSALPQDNIQYY. As DNA, the CDR3 is TGCAGTGCTCTTCCCCAGGATAACATTCAGTACTAC. This chain links TRBV20-1 with TRBJ2-4; no clear D gene. Germline CDR1 DFQATT, CDR2 SNEGSKA (reference sequence). The V end was cut by 5 bases, the J end by 7 bases, with 12 bases between. The CDR3 has 12 amino acids.

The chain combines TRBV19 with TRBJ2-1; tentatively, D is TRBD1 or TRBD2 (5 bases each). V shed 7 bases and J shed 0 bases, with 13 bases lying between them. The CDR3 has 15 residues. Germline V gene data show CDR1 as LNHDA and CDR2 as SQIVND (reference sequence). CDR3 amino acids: CASTTRDGSYNEQFF. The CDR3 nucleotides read TGTGCCAGTACAACCCGGGACGGCTCCTACAATGAGCAGTTCTTC.

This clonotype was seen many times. Here the CDR3 DNA reads TGTGCCAGCAGCCGCGGACTAGCGAGAACCTACGAGCAGTACTTC. As protein: CASSRGLARTYEQYF. V gene TRBV4-2 combines with J gene TRBJ2-7; TRBD2 matches 9 bases. The CDR3 covers 15 residues. Trimming removed 4 bases from V and 2 bases from J; junction bases left unmatched: 6. In germline, CDR1 is LGHNA, CDR2 YNFKEQ.

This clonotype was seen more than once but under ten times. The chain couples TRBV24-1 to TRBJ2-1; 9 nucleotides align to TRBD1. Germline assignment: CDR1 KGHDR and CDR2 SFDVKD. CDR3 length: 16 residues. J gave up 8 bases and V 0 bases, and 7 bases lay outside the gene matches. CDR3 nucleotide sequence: TGTGCCACCAGTGATTTGGCGGGACAGGGAGGTGATGAGCAGTTCTTC. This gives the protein CATSDLAGQGGDEQFF.

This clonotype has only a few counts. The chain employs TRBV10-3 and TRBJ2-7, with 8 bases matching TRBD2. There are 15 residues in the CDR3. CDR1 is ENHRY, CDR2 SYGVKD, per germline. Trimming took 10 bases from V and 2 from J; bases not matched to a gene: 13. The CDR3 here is CASRGGQAAPYEQYF. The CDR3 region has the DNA TGTGCCAGTCGGGGGGGCCAGGCAGCCCCCTACGAGCAGTACTTC.

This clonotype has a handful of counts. CDR3 DNA sequence: TGTGCCAGCAGCCCCCCCGTGGTAGCGGTGAACACCGGGGAGCTGTTTTTT. It encodes CASSPPVVAVNTGELFF. The chain combines TRBV9 with TRBJ2-2; D may be TRBD2 (6 bases). The germline gives CDR1 SGDLS, CDR2 YYNGEE. The CDR3 runs 17 residues. With 4 bases removed from V and 1 base from J, the gap between germline ends came to 17 bases.

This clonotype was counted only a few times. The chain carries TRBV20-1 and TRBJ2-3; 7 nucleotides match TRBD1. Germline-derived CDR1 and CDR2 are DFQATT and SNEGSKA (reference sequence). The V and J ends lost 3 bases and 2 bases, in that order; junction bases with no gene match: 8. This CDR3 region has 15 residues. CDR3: CSASHKTGHTDTQYF. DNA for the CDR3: TGCAGTGCTAGTCATAAGACAGGGCACACAGATACGCAGTATTTT.

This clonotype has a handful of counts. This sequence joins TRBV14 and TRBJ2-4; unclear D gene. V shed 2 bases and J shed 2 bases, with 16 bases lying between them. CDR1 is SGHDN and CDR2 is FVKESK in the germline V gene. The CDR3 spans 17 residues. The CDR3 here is CASSQTRALPPKNIQYF. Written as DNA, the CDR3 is TGTGCCAGCAGCCAAACCCGGGCCTTACCCCCCAAAAACATTCAGTACTTC.

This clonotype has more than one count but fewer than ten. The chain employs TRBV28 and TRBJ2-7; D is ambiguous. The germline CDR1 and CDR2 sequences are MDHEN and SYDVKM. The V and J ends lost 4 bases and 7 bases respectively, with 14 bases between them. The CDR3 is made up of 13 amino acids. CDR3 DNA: TGTGCCAGCAGTTCGTTCGGATATGGGGAGCAGTACTTC. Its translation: CASSSFGYGEQYF.

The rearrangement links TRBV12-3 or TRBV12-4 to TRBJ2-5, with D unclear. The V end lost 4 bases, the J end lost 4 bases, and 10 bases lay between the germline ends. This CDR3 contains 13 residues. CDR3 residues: CASSSRQAETQYF. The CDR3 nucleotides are TGTGCCAGCAGTTCCCGCCAGGCAGAGACCCAGTACTTC.